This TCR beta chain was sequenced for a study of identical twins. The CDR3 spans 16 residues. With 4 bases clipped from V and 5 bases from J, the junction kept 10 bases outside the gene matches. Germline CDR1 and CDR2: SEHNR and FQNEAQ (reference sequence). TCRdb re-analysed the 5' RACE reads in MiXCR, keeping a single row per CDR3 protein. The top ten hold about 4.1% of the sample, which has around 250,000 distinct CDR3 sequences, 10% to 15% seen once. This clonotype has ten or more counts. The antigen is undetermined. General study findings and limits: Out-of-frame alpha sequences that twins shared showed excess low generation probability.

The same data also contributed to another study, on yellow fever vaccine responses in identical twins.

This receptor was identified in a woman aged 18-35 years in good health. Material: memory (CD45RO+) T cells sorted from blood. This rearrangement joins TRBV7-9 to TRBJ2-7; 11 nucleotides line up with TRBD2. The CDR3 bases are TGTGCCAGCAGCTCCGCCCTAGCGGGGGGTAGCAACGAGCAGTACTTC. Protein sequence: CASSSALAGGSNEQYF.